These T cell receptor beta chains were read from a single sample in a study of T cells of healthy individuals. TCRdb ran MiXCR on the 5' RACE reads and lists one entry per CDR3 protein. The sample consists of tens of thousands of distinct CDR3 sequences, 15% to 20% of them appearing once. The receptors shown here come from a human donor in good health. Both conserved end residues are part of each CDR3. A D gene is named only where the DNA matches it firmly. Size tells how often a clone was seen (once, few, many) or the class of an expanded clone, and some rows leave it out.

TRBV24-1,NA,TRBJ1-5,many,TGTGCCACCAGTGACAACGACAGGCAGCCCCAGCATTTT,CATSDNDRQPQHF
TRBV7-7,TRBD1,TRBJ2-5,NA,TGTGCCAGCAGCTCGGACAGGGGAAGTGGAGAGACCCAGTACTTC,CASSSDRGSGETQYF
TRBV6-5,TRBD2,TRBJ2-2,many,TGTGCCAGCAGTTACTCGGGCGGGAGACCCGGGGAGCTGTTTTTT,CASSYSGGRPGELFF
TRBV20-1,TRBD2,TRBJ2-3,many,TGCAGTGCTGGGCCGAGCGGGAGTTGGGGTACGCAGTATTTT,CSAGPSGSWGTQYF
TRBV4-3,NA,TRBJ2-1,NA,TGCGCCAGCAGCCAAGGCGACATCCGAAATGAGCAGTTCTTC,CASSQGDIRNEQFF
TRBV5-5,NA,TRBJ1-4,many,TGTGCCAGCAGCCATGAAGACGGACAGAATGAAAAACTGTTTTTT,CASSHEDGQNEKLFF
TRBV7-3,TRBD2,TRBJ2-1,many,TGTGCCAGCAGCCCAGGACTAGCGGGAGTCAATGAGCAGTTCTTC,CASSPGLAGVNEQFF
TRBV2,NA,TRBJ1-4,NA,TGTGCCAGCAGTGACGGGATCGCTAATGAAAAACTGTTTTTT,CASSDGIANEKLFF
TRBV13,TRBD2,TRBJ2-7,many,TGTGCCAGCAGCTTAGAAGCTAGCGGGGGCTACGAGCAGTACTTC,CASSLEASGGYEQYF
TRBV7-3,TRBD2,TRBJ2-7,NA,TGTGCCAGCAGCTCGACTAGCGGGAGGATGAACGAGCAGTACTTC,CASSSTSGRMNEQYF
TRBV6-6,NA,TRBJ2-1,NA,TGTGCCAGCAACTCCAGGGACCAGACCTACAATGAGCAGTTCTTC,CASNSRDQTYNEQFF
TRBV28,NA,TRBJ1-5,many,TGTGCCAGCAGTTTATATGGCCCGGCCAGCGGACATCAGCCCCAGCATTTT,CASSLYGPASGHQPQHF
TRBV19,TRBD1,TRBJ1-6,many,TGTGCCAGACAGGGGAAAAATTCACCCCTCCACTTT,CARQGKNSPLHF
TRBV11-2,NA,TRBJ2-7,NA,TGTGCCAGCAGCTTGTACAAATACTACGAGCAGTACTTC,CASSLYKYYEQYF
TRBV28,TRBD1,TRBJ1-1,few,TGTGCCAGCAGTCCAATACGACAGGGAGGAATGAACACTGAAGCTTTCTTT,CASSPIRQGGMNTEAFF
TRBV5-1,NA,TRBJ1-2,NA,TGCGCCAGCAGCTTGGAGGTCCCAGGGTCGGATGGCTACACCTTC,CASSLEVPGSDGYTF
TRBV15,NA,TRBJ2-7,NA,TGTGCCACCAGCAGAGATAGTACAGGGTTTTCCTACGAGCAGTACTTC,CATSRDSTGFSYEQYF
TRBV11-2,NA,TRBJ1-4,once,TGTGCCAGCAGCCCTCATTTATGGGAAAATGAAAAACTGTTTTTT,CASSPHLWENEKLFF
TRBV12-3/TRBV12-4,NA,TRBJ1-2,many,TGTGCCAGCAGTCTAACTAACTATGGCTACACCTTC,CASSLTNYGYTF
TRBV6-6,NA,TRBJ2-1,NA,TGTGCCAGCAGTCCCGACTGGCACAATGAGCAGTTCTTC,CASSPDWHNEQFF
TRBV3-1,TRBD1,TRBJ2-7,many,TGTGCCAGCAGCCATCGACAGGGTCCCCTTTACGAGCAGTACTTC,CASSHRQGPLYEQYF
TRBV20-1,NA,TRBJ2-3,many,TGCAGTGCTAGAGATCTCAGGGGCAGAGGAGATACGCAGTATTTT,CSARDLRGRGDTQYF
TRBV10-3,TRBD1,TRBJ2-1,NA,TGTGCCATCAAGGACGGGACAGTATACAATGAGCAGTTCTTC,CAIKDGTVYNEQFF
TRBV10-3,NA,TRBJ1-1,NA,TGTGCCATCAGTGGACGGGGGGCTGGCACTGAAGCTTTCTTT,CAISGRGAGTEAFF
TRBV7-2,NA,TRBJ2-3,NA,TGTGCCAGCAGCTTAGGGCAGGGGGATACGCAGTATTTT,CASSLGQGDTQYF
TRBV5-1,NA,TRBJ2-3,NA,TGCGCCAGCACCCTTGGTGGAGGGGTAGATACGCAGTATTTT,CASTLGGGVDTQYF
TRBV5-1,NA,TRBJ2-5,NA,TGCGCCAGCAGCGACTCAGGGGGGGAGACCCAGTACTTC,CASSDSGGETQYF
TRBV11-2,NA,TRBJ2-7,many,TGTGCCAGCAGCTTAACGGGAAGCGGGCAGTACTTC,CASSLTGSGQYF
TRBV20-1,NA,TRBJ2-6,few,TGCAGTGCTCAAAAGGACTCTGGGGCCAACGTCCTGACTTTC,CSAQKDSGANVLTF
TRBV27,TRBD1,TRBJ1-1,many,TGTGCCAGCAGTTACAAGGACAGGGGGGGCACTGAAGCTTTCTTT,CASSYKDRGGTEAFF
TRBV5-1,NA,TRBJ2-5,NA,TGCGCCAGCAGCTTGGTATCAGCCTACCAAGAGACCCAGTACTTC,CASSLVSAYQETQYF
TRBV7-9,NA,TRBJ2-2,NA,TGTGCCAGCAGCTTTCAACAGAGGACCGGGGAGCTGTTTTTT,CASSFQQRTGELFF
TRBV27,NA,TRBJ2-7,few,TGTGCGACGCTAAGGGTGACAGGCCCTTTAGGGCAGTACTTC,CATLRVTGPLGQYF
TRBV5-6,TRBD2,TRBJ2-3,many,TGTGCCAGCAGTTATCTAGCGGGAGGGCCGGGTACGCAGTATTTT,CASSYLAGGPGTQYF
TRBV7-9,TRBD1,TRBJ2-1,NA,TGTGCCAGCAGCTTAACAGCCGGGACAGAGACCTGGAATGAGCAGTTCTTC,CASSLTAGTETWNEQFF
TRBV2,NA,TRBJ2-5,many,TGTGCCAGCAGTGGGGTGGAGGAGCAAGAGACCCAGTACTTC,CASSGVEEQETQYF
TRBV3-1,TRBD2,TRBJ2-5,NA,TGTGCCAGCAGCCAATTAGGACTAGCGGGAATAGAGACCCAGTACTTC,CASSQLGLAGIETQYF
TRBV7-2,NA,TRBJ1-6,many,TGTGCCAGCAGCTTACCGGGACGGGTCAATTCACCCCTCCACTTT,CASSLPGRVNSPLHF
TRBV4-1,NA,TRBJ1-5,many,TGCGCCAGCAGCCAAAATCGTAATTGGGGCAATCAGCCCCAGCATTTT,CASSQNRNWGNQPQHF
TRBV25-1,NA,TRBJ1-1,many,TGTGCCAGCAGTGAGGGCCCGTCCGGGAACACTGAAGCTTTCTTT,CASSEGPSGNTEAFF
TRBV7-8,TRBD2,TRBJ2-2,few,TGTGCCAGCAGCTTAGCCGGGACTAGTACTGCGCTCGGGGAGCTGTTTTTT,CASSLAGTSTALGELFF
TRBV28,TRBD1,TRBJ2-3,few,TGTGCCAGCAGTTTAGACAGGGGGTCAGATACGCAGTATTTT,CASSLDRGSDTQYF
TRBV20-1,NA,TRBJ2-5,NA,TGCAGTGCTAGAGATGGGGGGCGCCAAGAGACCCAGTACTTC,CSARDGGRQETQYF
TRBV11-2,TRBD2,TRBJ2-1,many,TGTGCCAGCAGCCTTGTGGCGGGGGGATACAATGAGCAGTTCTTC,CASSLVAGGYNEQFF
TRBV12-3/TRBV12-4,NA,TRBJ1-2,few,TGTGCCAGCAGTCGTAGGGGGACCTATGGCTACACCTTC,CASSRRGTYGYTF
TRBV6-5,NA,TRBJ2-7,many,TGTGCCAGCAGTTACGACGGATACGAGCAGTACTTC,CASSYDGYEQYF
TRBV5-1,NA,TRBJ2-1,few,TGCGCCAGCAGCTTGGCGGGCGGGTACGATGAGCAGTTCTTC,CASSLAGGYDEQFF
TRBV7-6,NA,TRBJ1-5,NA,TGTGCCAGCAGCACGATTCACGATCAGCCCCAGCATTTT,CASSTIHDQPQHF
TRBV28,NA,TRBJ2-7,NA,TGTGCCAGCAGTTTACAGGGCCACGAGCAGTACTTC,CASSLQGHEQYF
TRBV7-2,TRBD2,TRBJ2-5,few,TGTGCCAGCTCTCTCGACCGGGGGGCCCAGTACTTC,CASSLDRGAQYF
TRBV20-1,NA,TRBJ2-5,many,TGCAGTGCTAGAGATGGTGCGGGACAAGAGACCCAGTACTTC,CSARDGAGQETQYF
TRBV5-6,NA,TRBJ2-3,NA,TGTGCCAGCAGGCCTACTAGCACAGATACGCAGTATTTT,CASRPTSTDTQYF